The 14 T cell receptor beta chains below all came from one sample that was sequenced in a study of shared clonotypes between healthy human individuals. TCRdb's copy holds only in-frame clones and misses some; the assay was immunoSEQ multiplex PCR. The repertoire holds around 1 million clones, with 60% to 85% as singletons. The sample comprised memory CD4+ T cells sorted from blood. Subset meaning: CD45RA-negative fraction. All receptors derive from a man younger than 30 in good health.

The chain combines TRBV19 with TRBJ1-5; D gene unclear. Germline V gives CDR1 LNHDA, CDR2 SQIVND (reference sequence). V dropped 7 bases and J dropped 6 bases, with 10 bases sitting between them. This CDR3 contains 12 residues. CDR3 DNA sequence: TGTGCCAGTACGGGAGAAGCTCAGCCCCAGCATTTT. Translated, it gives CASTGEAQPQHF. Using reference TRBV19 and TRBJ1-5 for the parts outside the CDR3, the full variable domain is DGGITQSPKYLFRKEGQNVTLSCEQNLNHDAMYWYRQDPGQGLRLIYYSQIVNDFQKGDIAEGYSVSREKKESFPLTVTSAQKNPTAFYLCASTGEAQPQHFGDGTRLSIL.

V is TRBV6-4 and J is TRBJ2-2; tentatively, D is TRBD1 or TRBD2 (6 bases each). The V and J ends lost 6 bases and 6 bases respectively, with 11 bases between them. CDR3 length equals 13 residues. Per germline, CDR1 MRHNA and CDR2 SNTAGT. This CDR3 is CASSTEGAGELFF. DNA of the CDR3: TGTGCCAGCAGCACGGAGGGGGCCGGGGAGCTGTTTTTT.

This clone was observed a few times. The chain links TRBV27 to TRBJ1-5, with unresolved D. V lost 7 bases and J lost 2, with 12 bases in between. The germline V gene encodes CDR1 MNHEY and CDR2 SMNVEV (reference sequence). The CDR3 extends over 14 amino acids. CDR3 sequence: CASKLGFGNQPQHF. The CDR3 nucleotides are TGTGCCAGCAAATTGGGTTTCGGCAATCAGCCCCAGCATTTT.

With respect to this clone: A much larger clone differs from this one at a single base, so this may be a read error. Other DNA sequences in this sample translate to the same CDR3. The chain recombines TRBV7-6 with TRBJ2-5; no clear D. The CDR3 has 11 amino acids. Germline V CDR1 and CDR2: SGHVS, FNYEAQ. V was clipped by 3 bases and J by 2 bases, with 1 base between them. The CDR3 is CASSLQETQYF. The CDR3 DNA sequence: TGTGCCAGCAGCTTGCAAGAGACCCAGTACTTC.

This clone was observed a single time. V is TRBV7-2 and J is TRBJ1-2, with D possibly matching TRBD1 (5 bases). The germline V gene encodes CDR1 SGHTA and CDR2 FQGNSA. This CDR3 comprises 14 residues. V shed 2 bases and J shed 2 bases, with 9 bases lying between them. The CDR3: CASSLNPGNYGYTF. CDR3 DNA: TGTGCCAGCAGCTTAAATCCAGGGAACTATGGCTACACCTTC. Supplemented by reference TRBV7-2 and TRBJ1-2, the full variable domain reads GAGVSQSPSNKVTEKGKDVELRCDPISGHTALYWYRQSLGQGLEFLIYFQGNSAPDKSGLPSDRFSAERTGGSVSTLTIQRTQQEDSAVYLCASSLNPGNYGYTFGSGTRLTVV.

The rearrangement uses TRBV30 and TRBJ1-6; D is ambiguous. There are 14 residues in the CDR3. Looked up from germline, CDR1 is GTSNPN and CDR2 is SVGIG (reference sequence). The ends were cut back, 0 bases at V and 2 bases at J, with 5 bases in the middle. The DNA for the CDR3 is TGTGCCTGGAGTGTGAGTACCTATAATTCACCCCTCCACTTT. Encoded protein: CAWSVSTYNSPLHF.

The V gene is TRBV28, the J gene TRBJ1-5; 8 nucleotides align to TRBD1. Germline CDR1 and CDR2: MDHEN and SYDVKM. The CDR3 runs 14 residues. The junction had 8 bases not matched to a gene; V was cut back by 6 bases and J by 7 bases. DNA for the CDR3: TGTGCCAGCAGCAGAGGACAGGGCAGCCAGCCCCAGCATTTT. It codes for CASSRGQGSQPQHF. The whole variable domain, remainder taken from reference TRBV28 and TRBJ1-5, is DVKVTQSSRYLVKRTGEKVFLECVQDMDHENMFWYRQDPGLGLRLIYFSYDVKMKEKGDIPEGYSVSREKKERFSLILESASTNQTSMYLCASSRGQGSQPQHFGDGTRLSIL.

This chain connects TRBV20-1 to TRBJ1-2; possibly TRBD1 for D (5 bases). Between the trimmed V and J ends, which lost 3 bases and 8 bases, there was a span of 10 bases. CDR1 DFQATT and CDR2 SNEGSKA come from the germline V gene (reference sequence). This CDR3 region has 11 residues. The CDR3 DNA reads as TGCAGTGCTAGGTCAGGGAGAGGCTACACCTTC. As protein: CSARSGRGYTF.

The chain uses TRBV30 and TRBJ2-3; 7 bases line up with TRBD2. Germline CDR1 and CDR2: GTSNPN and SVGIG (reference sequence). The trim removed 8 bases at V and 0 bases at J, leaving 5 bases unmatched. The CDR3 spans 13 residues. In DNA form, the CDR3 reads TGTGCCGGCTCTAGCGGAAGCACAGATACGCAGTATTTT. Translation: CAGSSGSTDTQYF. Based on the CDR3 plus reference TRBV30 and TRBJ2-3, the full variable domain is SQTIHQWPATLVQPVGSPLSLECTVEGTSNPNLYWYRQAAGRGLQLLFYSVGIGQISSEVPQNLSASRPQDRQFILSSKKLLLSDSGFYLCAGSSGSTDTQYFGPGTRLTVL.

This clone appeared once. This chain links TRBV4-3 with TRBJ2-2; TRBD2 is a possible D gene (6 bases). The CDR3 spans 18 residues. V dropped 0 bases and J dropped 6 bases, with 20 bases sitting between them. Per the germline V gene, CDR1 is LGHNA and CDR2 is YSLEER. The CDR3 region is CASSQDLPFVAVAGELFF. Here the CDR3 DNA reads TGCGCCAGCAGCCAAGACCTACCTTTCGTAGCGGTCGCCGGGGAGCTGTTTTTT.

This rearrangement joins TRBV5-1 to TRBJ2-2; 8 bases are a match to TRBD1. CDR1 is SGHRS and CDR2 is YFSETQ in the germline V gene. The CDR3 length is 15 residues. With 2 bases clipped from V and 6 bases from J, the junction kept 6 bases outside the gene matches. The DNA for the CDR3 is TGCGCCAGCAGCTTAAGACAGGGGTCGGCCGGGGAGCTGTTTTTT. Residues: CASSLRQGSAGELFF.

This clone appeared a few times. The V and J genes are TRBV25-1 and TRBJ2-7; TRBD1 agrees at 8 bases. From germline, CDR1 is MGHDK and CDR2 SYGVNS. V dropped 6 bases and J dropped 4; count of bases not matched to a gene: 11. CDR3 size: 15 residues. CDR3 protein: CASSPSTGEEYEQYF. Written as DNA, the CDR3 is TGTGCCAGCAGCCCCTCGACAGGGGAGGAATACGAGCAGTACTTC.

This clone was detected ten times or more. The chain couples TRBV10-3 to TRBJ2-2; D is unresolved. The V and J ends lost 0 bases and 2 bases respectively, with 13 bases between them. The V gene's germline CDR1 is ENHRY and CDR2 SYGVKD. CDR3 length: 17 amino acids. CDR3 region: CAISESSTALNTGELFF. CDR3 bases: TGTGCCATCAGTGAGTCGAGTACGGCTCTTAACACCGGGGAGCTGTTTTTT.

V and J are TRBV7-9 and TRBJ2-2, with D unclear. CDR1 SEHNR and CDR2 FQNEAQ come from the germline V gene (reference sequence). The CDR3 is made up of 14 amino acids. With 4 bases removed from V and 4 bases from J, the gap between germline ends came to 10 bases. In nucleotides, the CDR3 is TGTGCCAGCAGCTCCCCCGGGCCCACCGGGGAGCTGTTTTTT. This sequence encodes CASSSPGPTGELFF. Looking up the rest from reference TRBV7-9 and TRBJ2-2 gives the full variable domain: DTGVSQNPRHKITKRGQNVTFRCDPISEHNRLYWYRQTLGQGPEFLTYFQNEAQLEKSRLLSDRFSAERPKGSFSTLEIQRTEQGDSAMYLCASSSPGPTGELFFGEGSRLTVL.